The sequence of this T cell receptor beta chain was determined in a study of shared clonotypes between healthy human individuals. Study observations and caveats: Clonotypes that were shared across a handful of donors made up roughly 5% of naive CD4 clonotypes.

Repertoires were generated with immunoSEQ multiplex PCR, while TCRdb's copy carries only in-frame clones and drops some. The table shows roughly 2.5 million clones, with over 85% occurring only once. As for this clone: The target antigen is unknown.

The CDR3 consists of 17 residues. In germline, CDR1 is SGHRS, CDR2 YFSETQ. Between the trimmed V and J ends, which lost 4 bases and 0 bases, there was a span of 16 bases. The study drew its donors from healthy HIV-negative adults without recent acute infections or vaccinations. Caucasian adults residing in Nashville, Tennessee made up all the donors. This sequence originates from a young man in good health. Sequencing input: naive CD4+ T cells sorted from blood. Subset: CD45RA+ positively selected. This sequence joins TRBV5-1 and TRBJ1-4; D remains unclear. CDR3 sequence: CASSPYGLPATNEKLFF. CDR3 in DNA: TGCGCCAGCAGCCCCTACGGTCTCCCAGCAACTAATGAAAAACTGTTTTTT.